This is a list of T cell receptor beta chains from one sample in a study of T cell responses to AZD1222 COVID-19 vaccine. The method was immunoSEQ multiplex PCR; TCRdb's version includes in-frame clones alone and lacks a portion of them. The sample lists 130,000 or so clones, more than 70% seen once, with about 3% in the top ten. The sample consisted of peripheral blood, taken on day 0 of AZD1222 vaccination. Receptor source: an adult in good health. CDR3s include the opening cysteine and the closing phenylalanine or tryptophan. D genes are given only for firm matches. The size entry is marked missing in some rows and otherwise reads once, few, many or a size class.

j_gene: TRBJ1-5; abundance: -; d_gene: TRBD1; v_gene: TRBV20-1; CDR3nt: TGCAGTGCTAGTCCAGGGGGTCAGCCCCAGCATTTT; CDR3aa: CSASPGGQPQHF
j_gene: TRBJ2-7; abundance: -; d_gene: -; v_gene: TRBV10-3; CDR3nt: TGTGCCATCAGCTCAGGGCGTCAGCACTACGAGCAGTACTTC; CDR3aa: CAISSGRQHYEQYF
j_gene: TRBJ2-1; abundance: -; d_gene: TRBD2; v_gene: TRBV4-1; CDR3nt: TGCGCCAGCAGCCGCCCAGCGGGCGGGAGGTCCTACAATGAGCAGTTCTTC; CDR3aa: CASSRPAGGRSYNEQFF
j_gene: TRBJ1-5; abundance: -; d_gene: -; v_gene: TRBV5-8; CDR3nt: TGTGCCAGCAGCTTTGGTCAGGGCTATAGCAATCAGCCCCAGCATTTT; CDR3aa: CASSFGQGYSNQPQHF
j_gene: TRBJ2-3; abundance: -; d_gene: TRBD2; v_gene: TRBV18; CDR3nt: TGTGCCAGCTCACCAGACGCTAGCGGGGGACGGGGAGATACGCAGTATTTT; CDR3aa: CASSPDASGGRGDTQYF
j_gene: TRBJ1-1; abundance: -; d_gene: -; v_gene: TRBV11-3; CDR3nt: TGTGCCAGCAGCCGCACAGGGTCGGTGACTGAAGCTTTCTTT; CDR3aa: CASSRTGSVTEAFF
j_gene: TRBJ2-7; abundance: -; d_gene: -; v_gene: TRBV27; CDR3nt: TGTGCCAGCAGTTTATCCGGAGGACAGTCCGAGCAGTACTTC; CDR3aa: CASSLSGGQSEQYF
j_gene: TRBJ2-3; abundance: -; d_gene: TRBD1; v_gene: TRBV28; CDR3nt: TGTGCCAGCAGTATGACAGGGGGCGTCCCCACTAGCACAGATACGCAGTATTTT; CDR3aa: CASSMTGGVPTSTDTQYF
j_gene: TRBJ2-7; abundance: -; d_gene: TRBD2; v_gene: TRBV11-2; CDR3nt: TGTGCCAGCAGTTCACCTAGCGGGAGCGTAGACGAGCAGTACTTC; CDR3aa: CASSSPSGSVDEQYF
j_gene: TRBJ2-7; abundance: -; d_gene: -; v_gene: TRBV7-8; CDR3nt: TGTGCCAGCAGCCCCAGGGAATCCGAGCAGTACTTC; CDR3aa: CASSPRESEQYF
j_gene: TRBJ2-3; abundance: -; d_gene: TRBD2; v_gene: TRBV7-6; CDR3nt: TGTGCCAGCAGCTTAATCTTAGCGGGAGTTCCAGATACGCAGTATTTT; CDR3aa: CASSLILAGVPDTQYF
j_gene: TRBJ1-6; abundance: -; d_gene: TRBD1; v_gene: TRBV19; CDR3nt: TGTGCCAGTAGGCACCCGGGACAGGGGAATTCACCCCTCCACTTT; CDR3aa: CASRHPGQGNSPLHF
j_gene: TRBJ1-5; abundance: -; d_gene: -; v_gene: TRBV6-5; CDR3nt: TGTGCCAGCAGCCGACATCCAGAGAGCAATCAGCCCCAGCATTTT; CDR3aa: CASSRHPESNQPQHF
j_gene: TRBJ2-3; abundance: -; d_gene: -; v_gene: TRBV12-3/TRBV12-4; CDR3nt: TGTGGTTCAACCGGGTCCGTCACAGATACGCAGTATTTT; CDR3aa: CGSTGSVTDTQYF
j_gene: TRBJ2-5; abundance: -; d_gene: -; v_gene: TRBV7-2; CDR3nt: TGTGCCAGCAGCTTAGGGTGGCAGGGGCCTTCTGGGACCCAGTACTTC; CDR3aa: CASSLGWQGPSGTQYF
j_gene: TRBJ1-5; abundance: -; d_gene: -; v_gene: TRBV6-2/TRBV6-3; CDR3nt: TGTGCCAGCAGTTACGGTCCCCAGCCCCAGCATTTT; CDR3aa: CASSYGPQPQHF
j_gene: TRBJ2-1; abundance: -; d_gene: TRBD2; v_gene: TRBV4-3; CDR3nt: TGCGCCAGCAGCCAAGCCCGAGAGGGGCCGGGGGGCTACAATGAGCAGTTCTTC; CDR3aa: CASSQAREGPGGYNEQFF
j_gene: TRBJ1-5; abundance: -; d_gene: -; v_gene: TRBV7-7; CDR3nt: TGTGCTAGCAGCTCGGGGTTCAATCAGCCCCAGCATTTT; CDR3aa: CASSSGFNQPQHF
j_gene: TRBJ2-4; abundance: -; d_gene: -; v_gene: TRBV16; CDR3nt: TGTGCCAGCAGCCAATCGTGGCCTGGGGCCAAAAACATTCAGTACTTC; CDR3aa: CASSQSWPGAKNIQYF
j_gene: TRBJ2-7; abundance: -; d_gene: -; v_gene: TRBV4-1; CDR3nt: TGCGCCAGCAGCCAAGATAGTAGACAGATTAACGAGCAGTACTTC; CDR3aa: CASSQDSRQINEQYF
j_gene: TRBJ1-5; abundance: -; d_gene: TRBD1; v_gene: TRBV9; CDR3nt: TGTGCCAGCAGCGTAGGTCAAGGGGGCTATCAGCCCCAGCATTTT; CDR3aa: CASSVGQGGYQPQHF
j_gene: TRBJ1-5; abundance: -; d_gene: -; v_gene: TRBV7-9; CDR3nt: TGTGCCAGCAGCGGAGAAGGCAATCAGCCCCAGCATTTT; CDR3aa: CASSGEGNQPQHF
j_gene: TRBJ1-1; abundance: many; d_gene: -; v_gene: TRBV30; CDR3nt: TGTGCCTGGAGCATCGCTACGGGATCTGAAGCTTTCTTT; CDR3aa: CAWSIATGSEAFF
j_gene: TRBJ2-2; abundance: -; d_gene: -; v_gene: TRBV7-6; CDR3nt: TGTGCCAGCAGCCACCCCCAGGAGGATCTCTGGAATAGGGAGCTGTTTTTT; CDR3aa: CASSHPQEDLWNRELFF
j_gene: TRBJ1-2; abundance: -; d_gene: -; v_gene: TRBV5-4; CDR3nt: TGTGCCAGCAGCTTGGAGCAGAGGGTTAACTATGGCTACACCTTC; CDR3aa: CASSLEQRVNYGYTF
j_gene: TRBJ1-2; abundance: -; d_gene: -; v_gene: TRBV6-2/TRBV6-3; CDR3nt: TGTGCCAGCACCCCCCTCCTATCGCCGGGGTATGGCTACACCTTC; CDR3aa: CASTPLLSPGYGYTF
j_gene: TRBJ1-1; abundance: -; d_gene: TRBD1; v_gene: TRBV7-2; CDR3nt: TGTGCCAGCAGCGACAGGGTAAGAGGCGGACGGAACACTGAAGCTTTCTTT; CDR3aa: CASSDRVRGGRNTEAFF
j_gene: TRBJ1-4; abundance: -; d_gene: -; v_gene: TRBV5-5; CDR3nt: TGTGCCAGCAGCTCAGGGTCTCTAGCTCTAAATGAAAAACTGTTTTTT; CDR3aa: CASSSGSLALNEKLFF
j_gene: TRBJ2-1; abundance: -; d_gene: TRBD2; v_gene: TRBV27; CDR3nt: TGTGCCAGCAGTTTATCGGTCCCAGCGGGGGGGCCGTGGAATGAGCAGTTCTTC; CDR3aa: CASSLSVPAGGPWNEQFF
j_gene: TRBJ1-2; abundance: once; d_gene: TRBD1; v_gene: TRBV27; CDR3nt: TGTGCCAGCAGTACTATCGGGGACAGGGGCTCTATACTCTATGGCTACACCTTC; CDR3aa: CASSTIGDRGSILYGYTF
j_gene: TRBJ2-3; abundance: -; d_gene: -; v_gene: TRBV5-6; CDR3nt: TGTGCCAGCAGCTTGGGCATCGGGGATACGCAGTATTTT; CDR3aa: CASSLGIGDTQYF
j_gene: TRBJ2-1; abundance: -; d_gene: -; v_gene: TRBV7-3; CDR3nt: TGTGCCAGCAGCCAACTACCACGTAATGAGCAGTTCTTC; CDR3aa: CASSQLPRNEQFF
j_gene: TRBJ1-1; abundance: -; d_gene: TRBD1; v_gene: TRBV7-6; CDR3nt: TGTGCCAGCAGCTACGGACAGGGCTGGGACACTGAAGCTTTCTTT; CDR3aa: CASSYGQGWDTEAFF
j_gene: TRBJ2-1; abundance: -; d_gene: -; v_gene: TRBV6-2/TRBV6-3; CDR3nt: TGTGCCAGCAGTTTGACAGTCTACAATGAGCAGTTCTTC; CDR3aa: CASSLTVYNEQFF
j_gene: TRBJ2-5; abundance: -; d_gene: TRBD1; v_gene: TRBV7-9; CDR3nt: TGTGCCAGCAGCTTAGGGACAGGGGGCGAGACCCAGTACTTC; CDR3aa: CASSLGTGGETQYF
j_gene: TRBJ1-4; abundance: -; d_gene: -; v_gene: TRBV7-2; CDR3nt: TGTGCCAGCAGCTCGTTGGTTGCTGAAAAACTGTTTTTT; CDR3aa: CASSSLVAEKLFF
j_gene: TRBJ2-3; abundance: -; d_gene: -; v_gene: TRBV11-3; CDR3nt: TGTGCCAGCAGCCCCACCGCAAACACAGATACGCAGTATTTT; CDR3aa: CASSPTANTDTQYF
j_gene: TRBJ1-1; abundance: -; d_gene: -; v_gene: TRBV29-1; CDR3nt: TGCAGCGTTGAAGATCTCAGGAACACTGAAGCTTTCTTT; CDR3aa: CSVEDLRNTEAFF
j_gene: TRBJ1-1; abundance: -; d_gene: -; v_gene: TRBV4-1; CDR3nt: TGCGCCAGCAGCCAAGGGCTCTGGGAAGGGGGCACTGAAGCTTTCTTT; CDR3aa: CASSQGLWEGGTEAFF
j_gene: TRBJ1-4; abundance: -; d_gene: TRBD1; v_gene: TRBV9; CDR3nt: TGTGCCAGCAGCGCCGCAGGGACAGAAAATGAAAAACTGTTTTTT; CDR3aa: CASSAAGTENEKLFF
j_gene: TRBJ1-1; abundance: -; d_gene: -; v_gene: TRBV2; CDR3nt: TGTGCCAGCAGTGTAGGGGAATACACTGAAGCTTTCTTT; CDR3aa: CASSVGEYTEAFF
j_gene: TRBJ1-6; abundance: -; d_gene: TRBD1; v_gene: TRBV6-5; CDR3nt: TGTGCCAGCAGAATTTCAGGGGGCGATAATTCACCCCTCCACTTT; CDR3aa: CASRISGGDNSPLHF
j_gene: TRBJ2-1; abundance: -; d_gene: TRBD2; v_gene: TRBV3-1/TRBV3-2; CDR3nt: TGTGCCAGCAGCCTCCGGACTAGCGGCACAAATGAGCAGTTCTTC; CDR3aa: CASSLRTSGTNEQFF
j_gene: TRBJ2-1; abundance: few; d_gene: TRBD1; v_gene: TRBV14; CDR3nt: TGTGCCAGCAGCAACGCCGGGACAGAGATCTACAATGAGCAGTTCTTC; CDR3aa: CASSNAGTEIYNEQFF
j_gene: TRBJ2-5; abundance: -; d_gene: -; v_gene: TRBV10-3; CDR3nt: TGTGCCATCAGTGCGGGCGTGGGGTGGGGTAATCAAGAGACCCAGTACTTC; CDR3aa: CAISAGVGWGNQETQYF
j_gene: TRBJ2-1; abundance: -; d_gene: -; v_gene: TRBV7-6; CDR3nt: TGTGCCAGCAGCTCCTTTGGCGGGATTTACAATGAGCAGTTCTTC; CDR3aa: CASSSFGGIYNEQFF
j_gene: TRBJ2-7; abundance: -; d_gene: -; v_gene: TRBV6-2/TRBV6-3; CDR3nt: TGTGCCAGCAGTTACTCAGGCCCCTACGAGCAGTACTTC; CDR3aa: CASSYSGPYEQYF
j_gene: TRBJ1-5; abundance: -; d_gene: -; v_gene: TRBV6-2/TRBV6-3; CDR3nt: TGTGCCAGCAGTTACCCGACAGGAGGTCTCAATCAGCCCCAGCATTTT; CDR3aa: CASSYPTGGLNQPQHF
j_gene: TRBJ2-4; abundance: -; d_gene: -; v_gene: TRBV21-1; CDR3nt: TGTGCCAGCAGCCCCCGGGACAGGGGGCCCGGAATTCAGTACTTC; CDR3aa: CASSPRDRGPGIQYF
j_gene: TRBJ1-6; abundance: once; d_gene: TRBD1; v_gene: TRBV18; CDR3nt: TGTGCCAGCCGACAGGGACAGGAAAATTCACCCCTCCACTTT; CDR3aa: CASRQGQENSPLHF
j_gene: TRBJ2-7; abundance: once; d_gene: -; v_gene: TRBV19; CDR3nt: TGTGCCAGTAGTACCCTAAGCGGGGAGCAGTACTTC; CDR3aa: CASSTLSGEQYF
j_gene: TRBJ2-7; abundance: -; d_gene: TRBD2; v_gene: TRBV11-3; CDR3nt: TGTGCCAGCAGCTCCCAACTAGCGAATTCCTACGAGCAGTACTTC; CDR3aa: CASSSQLANSYEQYF
j_gene: TRBJ2-5; abundance: -; d_gene: TRBD2; v_gene: TRBV13; CDR3nt: TGTGCCAGCAGCCGTGGGACTAGCGGGGACCGGAAGACCCAGTACTTC; CDR3aa: CASSRGTSGDRKTQYF
j_gene: TRBJ2-3; abundance: -; d_gene: TRBD1; v_gene: TRBV3-1/TRBV3-2; CDR3nt: TGTGCCAGCAGCCAAAACGGGACAGCTTGGGAAGATACGCAGTATTTT; CDR3aa: CASSQNGTAWEDTQYF
j_gene: TRBJ1-5; abundance: -; d_gene: TRBD1; v_gene: TRBV20-1; CDR3nt: TGCAGTGCCAGTACAGGGGGTCTCAAAAATCAGCCCCAGCATTTT; CDR3aa: CSASTGGLKNQPQHF
j_gene: TRBJ2-7; abundance: few; d_gene: TRBD2; v_gene: TRBV4-2; CDR3nt: TGTGCCAGCAGCCAGGAGACTAGCGGGTTAACTTACGAGCAGTACTTC; CDR3aa: CASSQETSGLTYEQYF
j_gene: TRBJ2-7; abundance: -; d_gene: TRBD1; v_gene: TRBV5-6; CDR3nt: TGTGCCAGCAGCTTGTTCGGCGGACAGGGCTATGAGCAGTACTTC; CDR3aa: CASSLFGGQGYEQYF
j_gene: TRBJ2-1; abundance: -; d_gene: -; v_gene: TRBV7-2; CDR3nt: TGTGCCAGCAGCTTAGCCGGGCGGGCCCTCAATGAGCAGTTCTTC; CDR3aa: CASSLAGRALNEQFF
j_gene: TRBJ2-7; abundance: -; d_gene: TRBD2; v_gene: TRBV7-9; CDR3nt: TGTGCCAGCAGCTTAGGGACTAGCCCGACCCCGTACGAGCAGTACTTC; CDR3aa: CASSLGTSPTPYEQYF
j_gene: TRBJ2-2; abundance: -; d_gene: -; v_gene: TRBV15; CDR3nt: TGTGCCACCAGCAGAGCAAGTTTTACCGTTTTCGGGGAGCTGTTTTTT; CDR3aa: CATSRASFTVFGELFF